These T cell receptor beta chains were read from a single sample in a study of blood T cell repertoires in COVID-19. Some clones are missing from TCRdb's copy, which holds only in-frame ones; the method was immunoSEQ multiplex PCR. The repertoire holds some 69,000 clones, with approximately 92% as singletons. The sample taken for sequencing was peripheral blood. Receptors originate from a woman in her fifties or sixties with active COVID-19. Both conserved end residues are part of each CDR3. D genes are given only for firm matches. The size of a clone is reported for some rows only, either as once, few or many, or as a class for expanded clones.

d_call clone_size j_call cdr3_length v_call cdr3_nt cdr3_aa
NA NA TRBJ1-1 14 TRBV10-3 TGTGCCTCCAAAGGGGGGGACCCGAACACTGAAGCTTTCTTT CASKGGDPNTEAFF
TRBD1 NA TRBJ2-5 11 TRBV4-1 TGCGCCAGCGGGACAGGCTTGACCCAGTACTTC CASGTGLTQYF
TRBD2 NA TRBJ2-7 16 TRBV29-1 TGCAGCGTTACCGGACTAGCGGGAGGTGGATCCTACGAGCAGTACTTC CSVTGLAGGGSYEQYF
NA NA TRBJ1-5 14 TRBV12-5 TGTGCTAGTGGTTCCCCCCCCGCGGATCAGCCCCAGCATTTT CASGSPPADQPQHF
TRBD2 NA TRBJ2-1 15 TRBV2 TGTGCCAGCAGTGAGGTAGCGGGATCATTGGGTGAGCAGTTCTTC CASSEVAGSLGEQFF
TRBD2 NA TRBJ2-3 11 TRBV12-3/TRBV12-4 TGTGCCAGCAGGGGGACTAGCCCAACCAATTTT CASRGTSPTNF
NA NA TRBJ1-1 13 TRBV30 TGTGCCTGGACCGGGAAATTCAACACTGAAGCTTTCTTT CAWTGKFNTEAFF
NA NA TRBJ1-1 14 TRBV19 TGTGCCAGTAGTATCACCGGAAGACATCCCCTCGTCCTCTTT CASSITGRHPLVLF
TRBD2 few TRBJ2-2 14 TRBV7-3 TGTGCCAGCAGCCCCGGACTAGCGGGAGAAAAGCTGTTTTTT CASSPGLAGEKLFF
NA NA TRBJ2-3 16 TRBV5-1 TGCGCCAGCAGCACCGGACAGCTCGCCCCCACAGATACGCAGTATTTT CASSTGQLAPTDTQYF
TRBD1 NA TRBJ2-2 15 TRBV24-1 TGTGCCACCAGTGACTCGGGACAGATGACCGGGGAGCTGTTTTTT CATSDSGQMTGELFF
NA NA TRBJ1-4 13 TRBV12-3/TRBV12-4 TGTGCCAGCAGTTTAGACAGTTCTGAAAAACTGTTTTTT CASSLDSSEKLFF
NA NA TRBJ1-1 13 TRBV30 TGTGCCTGGAGTGTACAGCTAAACACTGAAGCTTTCTTT CAWSVQLNTEAFF
TRBD2 NA TRBJ2-1 16 TRBV27 TGTGCCAGCAGTCCCAATAGCGGGAGGGCGTACAATGAGCAGTTCTTC CASSPNSGRAYNEQFF
NA NA TRBJ2-1 15 TRBV5-1 TGCGCCAGCAGCTCCTCAGCGGAGCCTTACAATGAGCAGTTCTTC CASSSSAEPYNEQFF
NA NA TRBJ2-6 19 TRBV27 TGTGCCAGCAGAGAGAGAACAGATAACTTGCCGTCGGGGGCCAACGTCCTGACTTTC CASRERTDNLPSGANVLTF
TRBD1 NA TRBJ1-5 16 TRBV6-1 TGTGCCAGCAGTGAACGGCCAGGACAGGGGAATCAGCCCCAGCATTTT CASSERPGQGNQPQHF
NA NA TRBJ2-3 14 TRBV5-1 TGCGCCAGCAGCTTGGGACAGCCCACAGATACGCAGTATTTT CASSLGQPTDTQYF
TRBD2 NA TRBJ2-6 18 TRBV18 TGTGCCAGCTCACCACGGTTAGCGGGAAGCTCTGGGGCCAACGTCCTGACTTTC CASSPRLAGSSGANVLTF
NA NA TRBJ2-2 20 TRBV12-5 TGTGCTAGTGCCCGGATTACGGGAAACACATACAACTCTTACACCGGGGAGCTGTTTTTT CASARITGNTYNSYTGELFF
TRBD2 NA TRBJ2-1 15 TRBV9 TGTGCCAGCAGCGTAGGACTAGCGGGGTACAATGAGCAGTTCTTC CASSVGLAGYNEQFF
NA once TRBJ1-1 12 TRBV28 TGTGCCAGCAGTGTACAGGGTGATGAAGCTTTCTTT CASSVQGDEAFF
NA NA TRBJ2-7 14 TRBV4-1 TGCGCCAGCAGCCAAGGGTCAGGGTCCTACGAGCAGTACTTC CASSQGSGSYEQYF
NA NA TRBJ2-1 13 TRBV30 TGTGCCTGGAGTAGCCACTATCGGGATGAGCAGTTCTTC CAWSSHYRDEQFF
TRBD1 NA TRBJ2-7 14 TRBV29-1 TGCAGCGCCCAACCCCGGACAGGGGGGGGCGAGCAGTACTTC CSAQPRTGGGEQYF
NA NA TRBJ2-1 18 TRBV7-8 TGTGCCAGCAGCTTAGCTAGGGCCCTCGCGGGCTCCTACAATGAGCAGTTCTTC CASSLARALAGSYNEQFF
NA NA TRBJ2-7 13 TRBV6-5 TGTGCCAGCACGTGGCAGGGGTACTACGAGCAGTACTTC CASTWQGYYEQYF
NA few TRBJ1-1 15 TRBV7-9 TGTGCCAGCAGAAGACGACAGAGCCTGAACACTGAAGCTTTCTTT CASRRRQSLNTEAFF
NA NA TRBJ2-7 15 TRBV30 TGTGCCTGGAGTGTACCATGGGCCGAAACCTACGAGCAGTACTTC CAWSVPWAETYEQYF
NA NA TRBJ2-1 18 TRBV13 TGTGCCAGCGGCGCAGGGGGCAAGGCGGGAGTCTCCTACAATGAGCAGTTCTTC CASGAGGKAGVSYNEQFF
TRBD1 NA TRBJ2-7 15 TRBV29-1 TGCAGCGTTGTGGGGGACCGGGACAGCTCCTACGAGCAGTACTTC CSVVGDRDSSYEQYF
NA NA TRBJ2-5 14 TRBV10-3 TGTGCCATCAGTGAGCAACTAGTTGGAGAGACCCAGTACTTC CAISEQLVGETQYF
NA NA TRBJ1-2 13 TRBV29-1 TGCAGCGCCGCTCCGGGGGGAAACTATGGCTACACCTTC CSAAPGGNYGYTF
NA NA TRBJ1-1 15 TRBV4-1 TGCGCCAGCAGCCAAGTCCGGTCTCGGGGCACTGAAGCTTTCTTT CASSQVRSRGTEAFF
NA NA TRBJ2-1 14 TRBV28 TGTGCCAGCAGTCCTCCAGGGTTTTGGAATGAGCAGTTCTTC CASSPPGFWNEQFF
TRBD1 once TRBJ1-2 16 TRBV30 TGTGCCTGGAGTGTTTTTTTACAGGGGGCCGACTATGGCTACACCTTC CAWSVFLQGADYGYTF
NA NA TRBJ2-6 13 TRBV7-2 TGTGCCAGCACGGTGGTTGGGGCCAACGTCCTGACTTTC CASTVVGANVLTF
TRBD1 NA TRBJ2-4 15 TRBV5-8 TGTGCCAGCAGCTTGCAGGGACAGACCAAAAACATTCAGTACTTC CASSLQGQTKNIQYF
NA NA TRBJ2-7 14 TRBV3-1/TRBV3-2 TGTGCCAGCAGCCAAGGGTACGGGACCTACGAGCAGTACTTC CASSQGYGTYEQYF
NA many TRBJ2-2 15 TRBV3-1/TRBV3-2 TGTGCCAGCAGCCTCGGCGGAGCGAGGACCGGGGAGCTGTTTTTT CASSLGGARTGELFF
TRBD1 NA TRBJ1-1 14 TRBV4-1 TGCGCCAGCAGCCCCCACAGGGGAGGCACTGAAGCTTTCTTT CASSPHRGGTEAFF
NA NA TRBJ2-5 14 TRBV19 TGTGCCAGTAGTAATGGAGGGACCCAAGAGACCCAGTACTTC CASSNGGTQETQYF
TRBD1 NA TRBJ2-2 15 TRBV6-2/TRBV6-3 TGTGCCAGCAGCCGGAGGACAGGGGTGGTCGGGGAGCTGTTTTTT CASSRRTGVVGELFF
NA NA TRBJ2-3 12 TRBV3-1/TRBV3-2 TGTGCCAGCAGCCATCGGGGAGATACGCAGTATTTT CASSHRGDTQYF
NA NA TRBJ1-2 13 TRBV12-3/TRBV12-4 TGTGCCAGCAGTTTGCGGGGGGGCTATGGCTACACCTTC CASSLRGGYGYTF
TRBD2 NA TRBJ2-5 21 TRBV28 TGTGCCAGCAGTCGGGGACTTCGAGGGGGACTAGCGGGGAGAGGGCAAGAGACCCAGTACTTC CASSRGLRGGLAGRGQETQYF
TRBD2 NA TRBJ2-1 14 TRBV7-3 TGTGCCAGCAGCCGGACTAGCGTGATCGATGAGCAGTTCTTC CASSRTSVIDEQFF
NA NA TRBJ1-1 15 TRBV30 TGTGCCTGGAGTCCGTTGGACAGTTCGAACACTGAAGCTTTCTTT CAWSPLDSSNTEAFF
NA NA TRBJ2-6 17 TRBV11-2 TGTGCCAGCAGCTTAGATCGGGTCTCGGTTGGAGGCAACGTCCTGACTTTC CASSLDRVSVGGNVLTF
NA NA TRBJ1-2 13 TRBV2 TGTGCCAGCAGTCAAACAGGGCTCGGAGGCTACACCTTC CASSQTGLGGYTF